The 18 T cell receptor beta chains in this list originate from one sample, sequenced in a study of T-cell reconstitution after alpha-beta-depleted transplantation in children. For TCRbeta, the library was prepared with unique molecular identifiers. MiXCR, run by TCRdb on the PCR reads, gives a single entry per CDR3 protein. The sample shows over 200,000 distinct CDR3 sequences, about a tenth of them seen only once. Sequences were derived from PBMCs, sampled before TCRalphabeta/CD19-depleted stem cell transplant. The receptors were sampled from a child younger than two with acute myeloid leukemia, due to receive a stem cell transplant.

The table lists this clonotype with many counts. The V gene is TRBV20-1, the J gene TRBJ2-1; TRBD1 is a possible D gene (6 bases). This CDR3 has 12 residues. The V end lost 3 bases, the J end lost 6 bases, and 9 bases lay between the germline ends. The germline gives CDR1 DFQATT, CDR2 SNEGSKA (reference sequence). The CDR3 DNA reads TGCAGTGCTAGGACACAGGGCAATGAGCAGTTCTTC. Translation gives CSARTQGNEQFF.

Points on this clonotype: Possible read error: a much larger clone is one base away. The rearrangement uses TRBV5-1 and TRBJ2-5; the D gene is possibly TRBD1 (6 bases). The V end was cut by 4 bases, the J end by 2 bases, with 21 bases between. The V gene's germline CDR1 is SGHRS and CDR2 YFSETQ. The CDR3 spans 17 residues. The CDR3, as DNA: TGCGCCAGCAGCCCATCGATCTACAGGGTAACTCAAGAGACCCAGTACTTC. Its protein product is CASSPSIYRVTQETQYF.

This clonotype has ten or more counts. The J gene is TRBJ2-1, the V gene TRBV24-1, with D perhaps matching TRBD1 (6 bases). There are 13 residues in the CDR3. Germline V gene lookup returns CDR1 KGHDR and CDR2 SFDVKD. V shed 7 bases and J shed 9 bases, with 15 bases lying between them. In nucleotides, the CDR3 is TGTGCCACCAGGGAGGACAGTTATTCTGAGCAGTTCTTC. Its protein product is CATREDSYSEQFF.

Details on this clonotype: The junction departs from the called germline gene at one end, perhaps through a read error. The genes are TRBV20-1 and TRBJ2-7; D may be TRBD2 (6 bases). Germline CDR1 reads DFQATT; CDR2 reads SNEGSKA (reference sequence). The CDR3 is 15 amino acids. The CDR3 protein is CCAGGAPGRSYEQYF. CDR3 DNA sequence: TGCTGTGCGGGCGGGGCTCCGGGCCGCTCCTACGAGCAGTACTTC.

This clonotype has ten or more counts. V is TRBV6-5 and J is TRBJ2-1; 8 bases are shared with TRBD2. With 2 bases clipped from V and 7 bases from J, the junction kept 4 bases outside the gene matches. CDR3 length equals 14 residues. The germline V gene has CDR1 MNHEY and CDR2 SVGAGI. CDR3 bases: TGTGCCAGCAGTTACAGGACTAGCATGAATGAGCAGTTCTTC. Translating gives CASSYRTSMNEQFF.

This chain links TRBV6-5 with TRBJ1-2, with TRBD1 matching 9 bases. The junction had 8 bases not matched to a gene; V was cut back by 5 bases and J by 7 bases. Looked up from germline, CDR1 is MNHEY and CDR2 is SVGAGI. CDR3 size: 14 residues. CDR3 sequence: CASSEQGALSGYTF. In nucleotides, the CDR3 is TGTGCCAGCAGTGAACAGGGGGCGCTCTCTGGCTACACCTTC.

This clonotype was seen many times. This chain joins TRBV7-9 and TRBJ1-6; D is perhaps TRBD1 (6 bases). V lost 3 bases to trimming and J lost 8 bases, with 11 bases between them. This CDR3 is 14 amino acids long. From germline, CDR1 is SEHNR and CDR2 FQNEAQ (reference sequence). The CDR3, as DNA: TGTGCCAGCAGCTTTGTTAAGGGGGATTCACCCCTCCACTTT. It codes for CASSFVKGDSPLHF.

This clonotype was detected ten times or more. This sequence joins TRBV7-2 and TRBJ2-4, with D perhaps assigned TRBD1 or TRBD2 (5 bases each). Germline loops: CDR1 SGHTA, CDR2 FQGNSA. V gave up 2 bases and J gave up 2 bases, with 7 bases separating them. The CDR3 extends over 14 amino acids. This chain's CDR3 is CASSLWGSKNIQYF. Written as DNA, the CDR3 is TGTGCCAGCAGCTTATGGGGGTCCAAAAACATTCAGTACTTC.

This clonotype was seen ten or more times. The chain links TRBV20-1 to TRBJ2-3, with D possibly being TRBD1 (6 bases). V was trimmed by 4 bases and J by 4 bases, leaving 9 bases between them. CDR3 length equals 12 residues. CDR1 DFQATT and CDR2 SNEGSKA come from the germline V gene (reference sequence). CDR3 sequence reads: CSANGGADTQYF. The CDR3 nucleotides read TGCAGTGCTAATGGGGGCGCAGATACGCAGTATTTT.

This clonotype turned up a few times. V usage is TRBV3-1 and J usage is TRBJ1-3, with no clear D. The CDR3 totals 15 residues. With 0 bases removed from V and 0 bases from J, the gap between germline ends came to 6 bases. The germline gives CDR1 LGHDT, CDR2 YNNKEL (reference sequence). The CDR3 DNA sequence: TGTGCCAGCAGCCAAGAGGGCAGCTCTGGAAACACCATATATTTT. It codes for CASSQEGSSGNTIYF. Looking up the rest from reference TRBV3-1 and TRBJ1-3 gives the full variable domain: DTAVSQTPKYLVTQMGNDKSIKCEQNLGHDTMYWYKQDSKKFLKIMFSYNNKELIINETVPNRFSPKSPDKAHLNLHINSLELGDSAVYFCASSQEGSSGNTIYFGEGSWLTVV.

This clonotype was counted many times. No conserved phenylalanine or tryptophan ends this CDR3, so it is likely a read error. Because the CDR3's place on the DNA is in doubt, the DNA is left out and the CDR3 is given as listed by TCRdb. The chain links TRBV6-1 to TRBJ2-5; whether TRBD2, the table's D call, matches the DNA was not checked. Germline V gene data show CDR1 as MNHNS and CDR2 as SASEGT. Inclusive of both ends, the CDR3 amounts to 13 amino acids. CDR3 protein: CASNSMVALPVFI.

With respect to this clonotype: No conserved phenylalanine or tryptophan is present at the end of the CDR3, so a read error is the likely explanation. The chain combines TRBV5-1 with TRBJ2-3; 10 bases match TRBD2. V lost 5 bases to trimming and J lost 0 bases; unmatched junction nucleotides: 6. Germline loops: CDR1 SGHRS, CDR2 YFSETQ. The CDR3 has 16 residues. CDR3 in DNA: TGCGCCAGCAGATCGTGGACTAGCGGTAGCACAGATACGCAGTATTTA. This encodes CASRSWTSGSTDTQYL.

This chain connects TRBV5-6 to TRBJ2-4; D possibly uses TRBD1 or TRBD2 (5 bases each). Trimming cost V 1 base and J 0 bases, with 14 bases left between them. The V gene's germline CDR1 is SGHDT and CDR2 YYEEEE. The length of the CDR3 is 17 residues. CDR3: CASSLPGLGGAKNIQYF. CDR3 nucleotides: TGTGCCAGCAGCTTGCCGGGGCTTGGGGGAGCCAAAAACATTCAGTACTTC.

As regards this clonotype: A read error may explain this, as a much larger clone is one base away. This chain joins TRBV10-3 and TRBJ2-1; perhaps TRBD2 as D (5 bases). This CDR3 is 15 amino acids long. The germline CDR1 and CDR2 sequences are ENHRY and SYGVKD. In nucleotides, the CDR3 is TGTGCCATCAGTGAGCAAGCGGAGGTGTACAATGAGCGGTTCTTC. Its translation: CAISEQAEVYNERFF.

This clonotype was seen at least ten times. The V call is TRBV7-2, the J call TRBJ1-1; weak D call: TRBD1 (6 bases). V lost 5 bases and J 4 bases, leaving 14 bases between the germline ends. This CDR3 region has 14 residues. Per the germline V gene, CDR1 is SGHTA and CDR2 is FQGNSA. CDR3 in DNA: TGTGCCAGCAGCCCATCATACAGGGCCACTGAAGCTTTCTTT. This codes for CASSPSYRATEAFF. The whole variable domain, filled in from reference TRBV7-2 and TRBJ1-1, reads GAGVSQSPSNKVTEKGKDVELRCDPISGHTALYWYRQSLGQGLEFLIYFQGNSAPDKSGLPSDRFSAERTGGSVSTLTIQRTQQEDSAVYLCASSPSYRATEAFFGQGTRLTVV.

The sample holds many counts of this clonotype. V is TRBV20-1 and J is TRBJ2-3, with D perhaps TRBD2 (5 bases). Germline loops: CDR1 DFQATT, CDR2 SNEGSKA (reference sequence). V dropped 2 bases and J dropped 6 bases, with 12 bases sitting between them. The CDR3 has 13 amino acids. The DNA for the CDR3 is TGCAGTGCTAGACGGCCGACTATGGATACGCAGTATTTT. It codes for CSARRPTMDTQYF.

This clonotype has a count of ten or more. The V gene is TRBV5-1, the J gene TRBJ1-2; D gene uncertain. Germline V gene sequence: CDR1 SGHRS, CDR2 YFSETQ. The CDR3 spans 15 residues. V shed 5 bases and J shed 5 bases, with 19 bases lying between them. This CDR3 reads CASSWTAFLRYGYTF. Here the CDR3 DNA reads TGCGCCAGCAGTTGGACGGCATTTCTACGGTATGGCTACACCTTC.

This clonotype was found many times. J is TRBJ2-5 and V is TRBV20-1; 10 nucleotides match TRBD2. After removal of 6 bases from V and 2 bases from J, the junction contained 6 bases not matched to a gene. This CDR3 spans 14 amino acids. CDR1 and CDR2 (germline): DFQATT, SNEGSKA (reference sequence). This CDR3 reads CSARLAGLQETQYF. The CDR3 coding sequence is TGCAGTGCCCGACTAGCGGGCTTGCAAGAGACCCAGTACTTC.